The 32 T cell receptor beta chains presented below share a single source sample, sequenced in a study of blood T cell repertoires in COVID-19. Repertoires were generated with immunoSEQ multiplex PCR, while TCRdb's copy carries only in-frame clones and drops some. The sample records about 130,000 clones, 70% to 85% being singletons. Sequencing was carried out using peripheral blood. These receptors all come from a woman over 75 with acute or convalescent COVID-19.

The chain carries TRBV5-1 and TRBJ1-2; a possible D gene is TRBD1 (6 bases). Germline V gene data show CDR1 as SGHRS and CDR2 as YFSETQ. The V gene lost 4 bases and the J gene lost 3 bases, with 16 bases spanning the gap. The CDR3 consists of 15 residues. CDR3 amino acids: CASSHQQGGDYGYTF. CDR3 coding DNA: TGCGCCAGCAGCCATCAACAGGGTGGAGACTATGGCTACACCTTC.

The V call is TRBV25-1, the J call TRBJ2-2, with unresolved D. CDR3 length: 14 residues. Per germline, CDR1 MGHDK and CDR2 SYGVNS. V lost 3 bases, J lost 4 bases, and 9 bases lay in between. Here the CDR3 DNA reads TGTGCCAGCAGTGATGTACAAGTCACCGGGGAGCTGTTTTTT. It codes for CASSDVQVTGELFF.

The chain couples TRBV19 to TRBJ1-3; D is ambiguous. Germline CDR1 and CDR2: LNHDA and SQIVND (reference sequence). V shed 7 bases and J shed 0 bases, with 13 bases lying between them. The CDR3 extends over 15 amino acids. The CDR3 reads CASNPPSGSGNTIYF. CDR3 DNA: TGTGCCAGTAACCCCCCCTCCGGCTCTGGAAACACCATATATTTT.

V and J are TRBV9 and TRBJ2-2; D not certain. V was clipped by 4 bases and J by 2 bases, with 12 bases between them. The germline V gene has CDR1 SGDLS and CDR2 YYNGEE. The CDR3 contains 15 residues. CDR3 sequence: CASSPLGRNTGELFF. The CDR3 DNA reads TGTGCCAGCAGCCCACTGGGCAGAAACACCGGGGAGCTGTTTTTT.

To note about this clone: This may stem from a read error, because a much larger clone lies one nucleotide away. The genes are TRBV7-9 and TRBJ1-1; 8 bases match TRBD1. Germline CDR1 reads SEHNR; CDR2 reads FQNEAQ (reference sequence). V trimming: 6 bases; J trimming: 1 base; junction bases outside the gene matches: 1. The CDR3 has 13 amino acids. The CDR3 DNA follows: TGTGCCAGCAGGGGACAGGCGAACACTGAAGCTTTCTTT. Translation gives CASRGQANTEAFF.

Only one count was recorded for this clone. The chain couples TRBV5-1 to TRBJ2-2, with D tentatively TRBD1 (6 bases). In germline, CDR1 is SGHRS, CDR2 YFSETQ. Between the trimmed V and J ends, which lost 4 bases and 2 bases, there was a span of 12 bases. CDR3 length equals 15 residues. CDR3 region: CASSLGTFNTGELFF. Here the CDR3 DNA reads TGCGCCAGCAGCCTGGGGACATTCAACACCGGGGAGCTGTTTTTT. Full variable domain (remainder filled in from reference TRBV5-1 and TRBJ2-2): KAGVTQTPRYLIKTRGQQVTLSCSPISGHRSVSWYQQTPGQGLQFLFEYFSETQRNKGNFPGRFSGRQFSNSRSEMNVSTLELGDSALYLCASSLGTFNTGELFFGEGSRLTVL.

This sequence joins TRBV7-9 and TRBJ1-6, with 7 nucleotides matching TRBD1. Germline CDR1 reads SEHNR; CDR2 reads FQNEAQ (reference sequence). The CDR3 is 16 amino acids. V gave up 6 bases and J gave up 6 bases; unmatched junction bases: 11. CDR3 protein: CASRADRDGGNSPLHF. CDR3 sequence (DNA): TGTGCCAGCAGAGCAGACAGGGACGGGGGTAATTCACCCCTCCACTTT.

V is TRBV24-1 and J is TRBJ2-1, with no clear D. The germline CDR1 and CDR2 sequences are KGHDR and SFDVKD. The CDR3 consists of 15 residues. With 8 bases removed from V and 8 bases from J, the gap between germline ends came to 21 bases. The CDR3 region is CATTPNFLLADEQFF. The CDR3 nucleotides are TGTGCCACCACCCCAAACTTTTTGTTGGCGGATGAGCAGTTCTTC.

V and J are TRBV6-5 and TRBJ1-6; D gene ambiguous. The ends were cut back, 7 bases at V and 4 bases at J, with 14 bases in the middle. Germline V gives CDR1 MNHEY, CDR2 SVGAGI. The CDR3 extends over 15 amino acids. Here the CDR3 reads CASTGGALYNSPLHF. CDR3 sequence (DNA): TGTGCCAGCACGGGTGGAGCTTTATATAATTCACCCCTCCACTTT.

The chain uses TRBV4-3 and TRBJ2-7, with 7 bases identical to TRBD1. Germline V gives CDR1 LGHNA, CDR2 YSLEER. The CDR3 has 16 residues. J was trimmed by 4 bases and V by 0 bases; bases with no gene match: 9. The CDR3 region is CASSQDTGDSSYEQYF. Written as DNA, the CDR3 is TGCGCCAGCAGCCAAGATACAGGGGATTCCTCGTACGAGCAGTACTTC.

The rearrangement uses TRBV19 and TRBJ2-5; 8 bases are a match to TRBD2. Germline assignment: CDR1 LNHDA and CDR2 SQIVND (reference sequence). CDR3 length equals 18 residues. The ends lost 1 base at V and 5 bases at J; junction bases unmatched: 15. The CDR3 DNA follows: TGTGCCAGTAGTATAGGAGTCACCGGGGGGGCACTCCAGGAGACCCAGTACTTC. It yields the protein CASSIGVTGGALQETQYF.

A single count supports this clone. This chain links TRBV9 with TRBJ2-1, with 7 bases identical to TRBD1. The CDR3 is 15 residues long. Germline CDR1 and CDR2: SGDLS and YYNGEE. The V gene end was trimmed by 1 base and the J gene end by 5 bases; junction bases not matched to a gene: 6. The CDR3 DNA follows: TGTGCCAGCAGCGTAAGGGGACAGATTAACAATGAGCAGTTCTTC. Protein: CASSVRGQINNEQFF.

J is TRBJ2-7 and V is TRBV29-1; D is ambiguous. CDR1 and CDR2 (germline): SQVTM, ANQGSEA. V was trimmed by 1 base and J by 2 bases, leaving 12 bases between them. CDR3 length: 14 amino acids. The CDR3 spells CSVEGLNTPYEQYF. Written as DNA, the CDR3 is TGCAGCGTTGAAGGACTTAACACCCCCTACGAGCAGTACTTC.

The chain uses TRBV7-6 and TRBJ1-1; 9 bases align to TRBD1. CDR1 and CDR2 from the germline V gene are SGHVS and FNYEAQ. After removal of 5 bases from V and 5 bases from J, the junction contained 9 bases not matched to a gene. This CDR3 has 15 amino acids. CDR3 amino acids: CASSRWDRERTEAFF. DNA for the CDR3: TGTGCCAGCAGCCGATGGGACAGGGAAAGAACTGAAGCTTTCTTT.

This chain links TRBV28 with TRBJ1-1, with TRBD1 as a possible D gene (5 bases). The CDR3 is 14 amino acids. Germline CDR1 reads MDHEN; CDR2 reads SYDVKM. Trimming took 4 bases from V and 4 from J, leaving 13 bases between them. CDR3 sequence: CASSSYHRTTEAFF. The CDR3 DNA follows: TGTGCCAGCAGTTCATATCACAGGACCACTGAAGCTTTCTTT.

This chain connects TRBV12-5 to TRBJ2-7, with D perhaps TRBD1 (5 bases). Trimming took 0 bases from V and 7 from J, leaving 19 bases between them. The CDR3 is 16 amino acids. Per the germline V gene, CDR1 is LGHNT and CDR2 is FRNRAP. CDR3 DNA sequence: TGTGCTAGTGGTTTGGTTACAGGAAGCTTAGTTCGGGAGCAGTACTTC. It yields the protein CASGLVTGSLVREQYF.

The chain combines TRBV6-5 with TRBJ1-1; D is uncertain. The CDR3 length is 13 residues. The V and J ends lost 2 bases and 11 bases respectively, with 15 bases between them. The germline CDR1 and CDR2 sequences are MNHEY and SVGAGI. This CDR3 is CASSYKGGVYAFF. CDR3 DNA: TGTGCCAGCAGTTACAAAGGCGGGGTTTATGCTTTCTTT.

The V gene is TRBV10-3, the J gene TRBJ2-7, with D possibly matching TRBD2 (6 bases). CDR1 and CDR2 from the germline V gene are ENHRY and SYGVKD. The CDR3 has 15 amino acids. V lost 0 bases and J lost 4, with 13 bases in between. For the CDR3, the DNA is TGTGCCATCAGTGAGTCGTTCGGAGGGAGGTACGAGCAGTACTTC. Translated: CAISESFGGRYEQYF.

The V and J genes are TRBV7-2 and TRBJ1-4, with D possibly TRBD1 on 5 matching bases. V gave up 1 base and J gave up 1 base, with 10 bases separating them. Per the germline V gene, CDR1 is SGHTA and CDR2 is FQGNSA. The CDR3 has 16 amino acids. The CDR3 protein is CASSLVMGLTNEKLFF. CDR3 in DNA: TGTGCCAGCAGCTTAGTCATGGGGCTAACTAATGAAAAACTGTTTTTT.

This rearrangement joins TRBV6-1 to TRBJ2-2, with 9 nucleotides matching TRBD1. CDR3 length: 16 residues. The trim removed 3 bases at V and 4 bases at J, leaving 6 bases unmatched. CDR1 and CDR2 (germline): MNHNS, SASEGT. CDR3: CASSEVDRGSTGELFF. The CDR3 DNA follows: TGTGCCAGCAGTGAGGTCGACAGGGGGAGCACCGGGGAGCTGTTTTTT.

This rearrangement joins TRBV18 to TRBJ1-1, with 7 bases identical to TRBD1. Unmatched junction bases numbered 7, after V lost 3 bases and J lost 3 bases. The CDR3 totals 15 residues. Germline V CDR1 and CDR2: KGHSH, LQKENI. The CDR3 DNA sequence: TGTGCCAGCTCACCGAGACAGGGTCGGGACACTGAAGCTTTCTTT. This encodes CASSPRQGRDTEAFF.

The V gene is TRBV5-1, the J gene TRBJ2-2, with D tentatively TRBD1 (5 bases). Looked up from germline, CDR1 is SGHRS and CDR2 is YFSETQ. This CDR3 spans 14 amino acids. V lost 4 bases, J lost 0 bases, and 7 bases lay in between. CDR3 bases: TGCGCCAGCAGCGGACAAGCGAACACCGGGGAGCTGTTTTTT. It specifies CASSGQANTGELFF.

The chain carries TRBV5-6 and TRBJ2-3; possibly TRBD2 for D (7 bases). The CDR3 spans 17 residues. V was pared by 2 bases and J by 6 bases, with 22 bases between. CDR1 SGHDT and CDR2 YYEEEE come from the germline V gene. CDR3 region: CASSLGGGPIYADTQYF. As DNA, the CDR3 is TGTGCCAGCAGCTTAGGCGGGGGCCCCATCTACGCGGATACGCAGTATTTT.

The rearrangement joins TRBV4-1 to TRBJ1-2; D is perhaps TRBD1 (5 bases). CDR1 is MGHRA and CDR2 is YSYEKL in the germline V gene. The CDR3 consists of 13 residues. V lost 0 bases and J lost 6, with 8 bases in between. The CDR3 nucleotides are TGCGCCAGCAGCCAAGAGTTGACAGATGGCTACACCTTC. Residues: CASSQELTDGYTF.

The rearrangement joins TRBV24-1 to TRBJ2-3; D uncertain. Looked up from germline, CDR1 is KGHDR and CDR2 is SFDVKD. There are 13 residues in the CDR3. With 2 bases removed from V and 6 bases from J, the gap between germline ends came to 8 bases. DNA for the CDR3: TGTGCCACCAGTGATTCAATCGAGGATACGCAGTATTTT. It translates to CATSDSIEDTQYF.

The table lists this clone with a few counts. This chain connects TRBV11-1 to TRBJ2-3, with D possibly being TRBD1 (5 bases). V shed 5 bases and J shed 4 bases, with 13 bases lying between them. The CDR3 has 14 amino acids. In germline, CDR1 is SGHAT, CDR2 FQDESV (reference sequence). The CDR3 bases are TGTGCCAGCAGCCCATGGACATCTCCAGATACGCAGTATTTT. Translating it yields CASSPWTSPDTQYF.

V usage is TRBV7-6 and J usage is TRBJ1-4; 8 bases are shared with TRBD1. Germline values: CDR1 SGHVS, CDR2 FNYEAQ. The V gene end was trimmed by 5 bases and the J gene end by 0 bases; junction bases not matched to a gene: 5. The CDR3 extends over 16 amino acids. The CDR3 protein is CASSKQTGATNEKLFF. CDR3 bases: TGTGCCAGCAGCAAGCAGACAGGGGCAACTAATGAAAAACTGTTTTTT.

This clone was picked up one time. CDR3 coding DNA: TGTGCCAGCAGTCCGCCGGGGGGGGCGAGCGGAAACACCATATATTTT. Protein sequence: CASSPPGGASGNTIYF. V usage is TRBV28 and J usage is TRBJ1-3; TRBD1 is a possible D gene (6 bases). V was pared by 5 bases and J by 4 bases, with 18 bases between. Germline V gene sequence: CDR1 MDHEN, CDR2 SYDVKM. The CDR3 is made up of 16 amino acids.

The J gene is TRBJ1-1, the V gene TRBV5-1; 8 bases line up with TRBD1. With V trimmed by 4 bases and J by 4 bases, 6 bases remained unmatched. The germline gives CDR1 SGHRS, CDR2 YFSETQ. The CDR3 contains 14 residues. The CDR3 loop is CASSPGTGGTEAFF. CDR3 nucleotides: TGCGCCAGCAGCCCCGGTACAGGGGGCACTGAAGCTTTCTTT.

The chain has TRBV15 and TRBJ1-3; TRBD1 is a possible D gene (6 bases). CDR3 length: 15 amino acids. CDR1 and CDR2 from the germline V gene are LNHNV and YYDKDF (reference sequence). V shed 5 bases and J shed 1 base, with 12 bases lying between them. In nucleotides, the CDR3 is TGTGCCACCAGCCTTGGGGGCTTTTCTGGAAACACCATATATTTT. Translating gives CATSLGGFSGNTIYF.

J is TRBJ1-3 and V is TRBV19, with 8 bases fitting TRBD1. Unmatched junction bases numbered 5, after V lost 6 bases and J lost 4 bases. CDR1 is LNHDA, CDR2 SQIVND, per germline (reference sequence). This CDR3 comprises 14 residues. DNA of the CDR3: TGTGCCAGTAGCGACAGGGGAGCAGGAAACACCATATATTTT. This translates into CASSDRGAGNTIYF.

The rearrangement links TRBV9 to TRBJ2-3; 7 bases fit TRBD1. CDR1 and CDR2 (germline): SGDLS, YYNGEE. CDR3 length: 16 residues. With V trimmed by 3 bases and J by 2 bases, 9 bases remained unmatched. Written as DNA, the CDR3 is TGTGCCAGCAGCGAGGGGGCACGAGGTCTCACAGATACGCAGTATTTT. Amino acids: CASSEGARGLTDTQYF. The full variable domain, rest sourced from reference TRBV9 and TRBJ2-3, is DSGVTQTPKHLITATGQRVTLRCSPRSGDLSVYWYQQSLDQGLQFLIQYYNGEERAKGNILERFSAQQFPDLHSELNLSSLELGDSALYFCASSEGARGLTDTQYFGPGTRLTVL.